This entry features one TCR beta chain sequence. Its antigen specificity is not known. Base qualities are not at hand, and no much larger clone is one base apart. This entry comes from a study of CD8 T cells in ankylosing spondylitis (dated by TCRdb to 2016 to 2017). Study-level background: The study profiled T cell receptor beta repertoires in healthy donors and ankylosing spondylitis patients to find disease-linked TCR variants. The whole study cohort included 90 to 120 healthy donors and around 25 ankylosing spondylitis patients. Peripheral blood was sampled, and synovial fluid was also collected from ankylosing spondylitis patients. General findings and caveats noted by the study authors: Blood from ankylosing spondylitis patients appeared to be characterized by a TCR beta motif made up of 8 or 9 highly homologous amino acid variants. The disease-linked clones were reported to be significantly enriched in matched synovial fluid samples from ankylosing spondylitis patients. The disease-linked clones had a CD8+ phenotype and were found at relatively low frequencies in peripheral blood. Some TCR beta motif variants had previously been reported in synovial fluid and blood of reactive arthritis patients, which suggested common disease-initiation mechanisms.

The instrument was an Illumina HiSeq 2500. Quantitative 5'-RACE with molecular barcodes was the method used to prepare the TCR beta libraries. Under the source paper's analysis protocol: A new computational method, built on a probabilistic model of VDJ rearrangement, was used to identify disease-linked TCR variants. The public sequencing data were trimmed at Q25 with fastp and processed into clonotypes with MiXCR by TCRdb, which kept only in-frame beta chains. Records with the same CDR3 protein are collapsed into one entry carrying the most frequent genes and DNA. TCRdb's processing, not the authors' own work, is the source of the V and J calls. Present in this sample are 350,000 to 450,000 distinct CDR3 sequences, 20% to 25% of which were seen just once. The leading ten clones occupy about an eighth of the sample. CDR1 DFQATT and CDR2 SNEGSKA were looked up in the germline V gene (reference sequence). There are 15 amino acids in the CDR3, from cysteine to phenylalanine inclusive. Solely the CDR3 DNA is kept, with 45 bases framed from the first base. V is pruned by 0 bases and J by 1 base, leaving 6 bases of the junction without a gene match.

This clonotype was obtained from a male donor with ankylosing spondylitis or in good health (not recorded which). Sequencing was performed on blood, either unsorted or a sorted T cell fraction (not recorded which). The rearranged chain carries TRBV20-1 and TRBJ2-7, and TRBD2 aligns with 7 junction nucleotides. The DNA is TGCAGTGCTAGAGATCTGGCGGGGGTTTCCTACGAGCAGTACTTC. The encoded protein is CSARDLAGVSYEQYF.